One TCR beta chain is described in this entry. This clonotype was seen repeatedly, ten times or more. Its cognate antigen has yet to be identified. No base-level quality is on record; no much larger clone is a single base apart. From a lookup of the germline V gene, CDR1 and CDR2 are LGHNA and YNFKEQ. V is pared back by 3 bases and J by 4 bases, with 7 bases lying between the germline termini. Reading from cysteine to phenylalanine, the CDR3 counts 12 amino acids. This entry keeps only the CDR3 DNA: 36 bases, framed from base 1. These reads were obtained on an Illumina NovaSeq 6000. Using 5'RACE with constant-segment primers, TCRalpha and TCRbeta cDNA libraries were constructed, with sample barcodes and unique molecular identifiers added in the process. RNA was extracted from every sample with Trizol reagent. Library amplification was performed in two PCR steps, and a second sample barcode and Illumina TruSeq adapters were introduced in the second step. The libraries were sequenced on an Illumina NovaSeq using 2 x 150 bp paired-end reads. The source study handled its data this way. Demultiplexing of reads and collapsing into UMI-guided consensus sequences were performed with migec v1.2.7. Using mixcr v2.1.11, the UMI consensuses were aligned to TRA and TRB V and J templates and assembled into clonotypes. Clonotypes were classified as expanded or contracted when called significant by both edgeR and NoisET, with noise models trained on biological replicates. edgeR calls used a false discovery rate-adjusted p below 0.01 and a log2 fold-change threshold of 1. As an exploratory analysis of dynamics, max-normalized trajectories of the 1000 most abundant clonotypes were examined with PCA combined with hierarchical clustering. Each responding clone was given a CD4 or CD8 phenotype based on the CD4+ and CD8+ repertoires, which had been sequenced separately. TCRdb applied fastp at Q25 and MiXCR to the public reads, then kept only in-frame beta chains. Each entry merges the rows of one CDR3 protein and shows their most common DNA and genes. For this entry, the V and J calls and clone size follow TCRdb and not the study's own pipeline. This sample comprises hundreds of thousands of distinct CDR3 sequences, roughly 18% of them detected only once. Of the sample, around an eighth falls within the top ten clones.

The data were taken from a study of T-cell memory formation after mild COVID-19 (dated by TCRdb to about 2021). About the full investigation: TCR sequence clusters from the two donors were found to be largely donor specific. In a couple of donors, T-cell clones that expanded and contracted after mild COVID-19 were tracked by sequencing TCRalpha and TCRbeta repertoires over time. Two young, previously healthy adult volunteers, one female and one male, were included in the cohort.

What the research found in general, with its limitations: The second-wave clones that peaked on day 37 were not confirmed to be SARS-CoV-2 specific. Some responding clones were detected in pre-infection memory, suggesting pre-existing cross-reactive memory T cells joined the SARS-CoV-2 response. Clones that contracted from day 15 to 85 showed balanced CD4/CD8 phenotypes, whereas a second wave of clones that expanded from day 15 to 37 leaned towards CD4+. Contracting CD4+ clones turned up mainly in the CM and EM memory subsets, whereas EMRA was where CD8+ clones were enriched. The study covered only a couple of mild cases, and larger cohorts including severe cases with pre-infection samples were considered necessary.

Ficoll-Paque density gradient centrifugation was the method used to isolate PBMCs. The receptor chain draws on TRBV4-2 and TRBJ2-7, with no confident D gene call. The sample consisted of PBMCs or a T cell subset sorted from them (not recorded which). The TCR was taken from an adult woman who had mild COVID-19 (a few samples of this study predate the infection). The sample titles of this study are shuffled in the database, so cell type and time point are left out; the donor was told from shared clones. The DNA sequence is TGTGCCAGCAGCCAGACCGCTTACGAGCAGTACTTC. This gives the protein CASSQTAYEQYF.